A single sample gave rise to the 2 T cell receptor beta chains below, sequenced in a study of glioma-infiltrating T cells. TCR alpha and beta CDR3 regions were amplified from RNA using iRepertoire nested multiplex PCR. One entry per CDR3 protein, called by TCRdb with MiXCR from the multiplex PCR reads. The sample lists more than 85,000 distinct CDR3 sequences, less than 30% occurring once. The sample was glioma tissue, nonneoplastic brain tissue, or PBMCs (not recorded which). Receptor source: a human donor with low-grade glioma or glioblastoma, undergoing nonglioma brain surgery, or in good health (not recorded which).

Notes on this clonotype: One base away lies a much larger clone, so this may be a sequencing read error. A read error is likely, as this CDR3 ends without the conserved phenylalanine or tryptophan. This sequence joins TRBV29-1 and TRBJ1-4; D call uncertain. Trimming took 7 bases from V and 8 from J, leaving 14 bases between them. The CDR3 contains 12 residues. Germline CDR1 SQVTM, CDR2 ANQGSEA. The CDR3 nucleotides read TGCAGCGCCGGACTTGGGAAGGAAAAACTGTTTTCT. Its translation is CSAGLGKEKLFS.

This clonotype occurred many times. The rearrangement joins TRBV6-6 to TRBJ1-5, with unresolved D. The CDR3 is 15 amino acids. Germline V gene data show CDR1 as MNHNY and CDR2 as SVGAGI (reference sequence). Trimming took off 2 bases at V and 0 bases at J, with 8 bases between the two ends. The CDR3 sequence is CASSYDHYSNQPQHF. CDR3 bases: TGTGCCAGCAGTTACGACCATTATAGCAATCAGCCCCAGCATTTT.